These T cell receptor beta chains were read from a single sample in a study of blood T cell repertoires in COVID-19. Data came from immunoSEQ multiplex PCR; TCRdb stores just in-frame clones and leaves some out. The table lists 300,000 to 350,000 clones, 90% of them singletons. Sequences were obtained from peripheral blood. These receptors were collected from a woman in her twenties or thirties with COVID-19, enrolled during active disease. Both conserved end residues are part of each CDR3. A D gene is named only where the DNA matches it firmly.

TRBJ1-3 | - | TRBV18 | CASSRDSHYSGNTIYF | TGTGCCAGCTCACGCGACAGCCATTACTCTGGAAACACCATATATTTT
TRBJ1-5 | - | TRBV6-5 | CASLRAGGSNQPQHF | TGTGCCAGCCTCCGGGCCGGGGGAAGCAATCAGCCCCAGCATTTT
TRBJ2-3 | TRBD2 | TRBV19 | CASSIGDSGTTDTQYF | TGTGCCAGTAGTATAGGTGACAGCGGGACCACAGATACGCAGTATTTT
TRBJ2-1 | TRBD2 | TRBV7-6 | CASSPHLAESYSEQFF | TGTGCCAGCAGCCCCCACCTAGCGGAGTCCTACAGTGAGCAGTTCTTC
TRBJ1-1 | - | TRBV7-8 | CASSLEAGQNTEAFF | TGTGCCAGCAGCTTAGAGGCAGGGCAGAACACTGAAGCTTTCTTT
TRBJ2-4 | TRBD2 | TRBV7-2 | CASSLSLAGVDQYF | TGTGCCAGCAGCTTATCACTAGCGGGAGTGGATCAGTACTTC
TRBJ1-6 | TRBD1 | TRBV9 | CASSFTGTDNSPLHF | TGTGCCAGCAGCTTTACCGGGACAGATAATTCACCCCTCCACTTT
TRBJ2-2 | - | TRBV9 | CASSIGGLTGELFF | TGTGCCAGCAGCATCGGGGGACTGACCGGGGAGCTGTTTTTT
TRBJ2-5 | TRBD1 | TRBV19 | CASRATGGGETQYF | TGTGCCAGTAGAGCAACAGGGGGCGGGGAGACCCAGTACTTC
TRBJ2-2 | TRBD2 | TRBV5-1 | CASSFTSGRAPGELFF | TGCGCCAGCAGCTTCACTAGCGGGAGGGCCCCCGGGGAGCTGTTTTTT
TRBJ2-5 | - | TRBV6-5 | CASSYAETQYF | TGTGCCAGCAGTTACGCGGAGACCCAGTACTTC
TRBJ1-4 | - | TRBV30 | CAWMKRAANEKLFF | TGTGCCTGGATGAAGCGGGCAGCTAATGAAAAACTGTTTTTT
TRBJ2-1 | TRBD2 | TRBV28 | CASSRNRAGAPNEQFF | TGTGCCAGCAGCCGAAACCGAGCGGGAGCACCGAATGAGCAGTTCTTC
TRBJ1-5 | - | TRBV2 | CASREGPPPQPQHF | TGTGCCAGCAGAGAAGGGCCGCCCCCTCAGCCCCAGCATTTT
TRBJ1-2 | - | TRBV6-5 | CASPGVRGYYGYTF | TGTGCCAGCCCAGGGGTCCGGGGATACTATGGCTACACCTTC
TRBJ2-2 | - | TRBV7-9 | CASSLSSGELFF | TGTGCCAGCAGCTTGAGCTCCGGGGAGCTGTTTTTT
TRBJ2-1 | - | TRBV30 | CAWSATGWSREQFF | TGTGCCTGGAGTGCGACGGGATGGTCTCGCGAGCAGTTCTTC
TRBJ1-6 | TRBD1 | TRBV30 | CAWTNRGIDSPLHF | TGTGCCTGGACCAACAGGGGGATCGACTCACCCCTCCACTTT
TRBJ1-5 | TRBD1 | TRBV7-2 | CASSLNRGGNQPQHF | TGTGCCAGCTCTCTTAACAGGGGCGGCAATCAGCCCCAGCATTTT
TRBJ2-3 | - | TRBV16 | CASSQPVTTVQLATQYF | TGTGCCAGCAGCCAACCGGTGACTACAGTACAGCTAGCTACGCAGTATTTT
TRBJ1-1 | - | TRBV2 | CASSDGGPVTEAFF | TGTGCCAGCAGTGATGGAGGTCCCGTTACTGAAGCTTTCTTT
TRBJ2-7 | TRBD2 | TRBV4-2 | CASSQGREIDEQYF | TGTGCCAGCAGCCAAGGGCGGGAGATCGACGAGCAGTACTTC